This T cell receptor beta chain is drawn from a study of control samples from healthy donors and cancer patients. The ends were cut back, 5 bases at V and 1 base at J, with 23 bases in the middle. Germline values: CDR1 SGHVS, CDR2 FNYEAQ. The CDR3 covers 18 residues. Here immunoSEQ multiplex PCR was the method, and the copy in TCRdb shows in-frame clones only, minus some. The sample consists of 95,000 to 100,000 clones, about four fifths of them appearing once. The chain couples TRBV7-6 to TRBJ2-5; D may be TRBD1 (6 bases). Sequencing was carried out using blood. This receptor was identified in a man aged 55-75 years in good health. The CDR3 spells CASSRSVATGPIQETQYF. In nucleotides, the CDR3 is TGTGCCAGCAGCCGTAGCGTAGCGACAGGACCCATCCAAGAGACCCAGTACTTC.